Reported below is one T cell receptor (beta chain). The data were taken from a study of human T cells and chemical hapten exposure. Study context: Weekly administration of diphenylcyclopropenone to the scalp of patients continued throughout the roughly 25-week study.

TCRdb processed the RACE reads anew with MiXCR; each CDR3 protein has one entry. The sample has 240,000 or so distinct CDR3 sequences, over 8% seen once; the top ten hold approximately 2.3%. CDR3 length: 14 amino acids. Germline CDR1 and CDR2: SGDLS and YYNGEE. V was trimmed by 7 bases and J by 6 bases, leaving 14 bases between them. As to time point: pre-sensitization, week 0. Specified treatment: therapeutic diphenylcyclopropenone sensitization with weekly scalp DPC. The source of this sequence is a woman in her thirties or forties with alopecia areata. Some clones in this sample may be carry-over from other donors' samples. The V and J genes are TRBV9 and TRBJ1-6; D remains ambiguous. Source: whole blood, taken in connection with sensitization to the hapten diphenylcyclopropenone (DPC). Here the CDR3 DNA reads TGTGCCAGCTCATTTTCCCGACTTAATTCACCCCTCCACTTT. This gives the protein CASSFSRLNSPLHF.